The next 15 T cell receptor beta chains were all read from a single sample in a study of blood T cell repertoires in COVID-19. This table comes from immunoSEQ multiplex PCR, and its TCRdb copy is limited to in-frame clones, with some not included. The sample holds tens of thousands of clones, approximately 84% seen once. The sequenced material came from peripheral blood. The receptors here all came from a man aged 50 to 60 with active COVID-19.

This chain joins TRBV30 and TRBJ2-5, with 10 bases identical to TRBD2. Germline CDR1 and CDR2: GTSNPN and SVGIG (reference sequence). This CDR3 is built from 16 residues. The ends lost 0 bases at V and 5 bases at J; junction bases unmatched: 9. The CDR3 reads CAWSVGSGRTRETQYF. CDR3 coding DNA: TGTGCCTGGAGTGTCGGTAGCGGGAGGACCCGGGAGACCCAGTACTTC.

The V and J genes are TRBV24-1 and TRBJ1-5; possible D gene TRBD1, 5 bases. The CDR3 has 15 residues. The germline gives CDR1 KGHDR, CDR2 SFDVKD. V lost 4 bases, J lost 3 bases, and 12 bases lay in between. In DNA, the CDR3 is TGTGCCACCAGTGACCCCCGACAGCCCAATCAGCCCCAGCATTTT. Protein sequence: CATSDPRQPNQPQHF.

The chain uses TRBV3-1 (or the pseudogene TRBV3-2) and TRBJ2-1; D unresolved. Trimming took off 0 bases at V and 4 bases at J, with 16 bases between the two ends. Per the germline V gene, CDR1 is LGHDT and CDR2 is YNNKEL (reference sequence). The CDR3 totals 17 residues. The CDR3 spells CASSQDHPLDFYNEQFF. The CDR3 bases are TGTGCCAGCAGCCAAGACCACCCGCTCGACTTTTACAATGAGCAGTTCTTC.

This chain joins TRBV4-1 and TRBJ2-5, with 7 nucleotides matching TRBD2. The germline V gene has CDR1 MGHRA and CDR2 YSYEKL. J lost 5 bases, V lost 1 base, and 1 base had no gene match. The CDR3 loop spans 13 amino acids. CDR3 sequence (DNA): TGCGCCAGCAGCCAAGCCGGGGGGGAGACCCAGTACTTC. It is translated as CASSQAGGETQYF.

The chain is built from TRBV19 and TRBJ1-5, with 11 bases matching TRBD1. This CDR3 region has 16 residues. V shed 1 base, J shed 3 bases, and the junction held 2 bases outside the gene matches. Germline V gene data show CDR1 as LNHDA and CDR2 as SQIVND (reference sequence). The CDR3 region has the DNA TGTGCCAGTAGTATAGTGGGACAGGGGGACAATCAGCCCCAGCATTTT. Its translation: CASSIVGQGDNQPQHF.

The chain employs TRBV6-2 or TRBV6-3 and TRBJ2-6; possible D gene TRBD2, 6 bases. Germline V lookup: CDR1 MNHEY, CDR2 SVGEGT. The V and J ends lost 2 bases and 0 bases respectively, with 11 bases between them. The CDR3 is made up of 17 amino acids. The CDR3 protein is CASSYSGPFSGANVLTF. Here the CDR3 DNA reads TGTGCCAGCAGTTACAGCGGGCCCTTCTCTGGGGCCAACGTCCTGACTTTC.

The chain employs TRBV5-8 and TRBJ1-4; 9 positions match TRBD1. Germline V CDR1 and CDR2: SGHTS, YDEGEE. The CDR3 totals 17 residues. V shed 4 bases, J shed 7 bases, and the junction held 14 bases outside the gene matches. The CDR3 loop is CASSRTGDAHAGEKLFF. The CDR3 DNA is TGTGCCAGCAGCCGGACAGGGGATGCCCATGCAGGTGAAAAACTGTTTTTT.

This clone was picked up a small number of times. V gene TRBV5-1 combines with J gene TRBJ1-6, with a tentative D call TRBD1 (5 bases). Deletions cut 2 bases from V and 10 bases from J, with 13 bases between. This CDR3 region has 14 residues. Germline V CDR1 and CDR2: SGHRS, YFSETQ. CDR3 protein: CASSLGGVRSPLHF. The CDR3 nucleotides are TGCGCCAGCAGCTTAGGAGGGGTCCGGTCACCCCTCCACTTT.

The rearrangement links TRBV3-1 (or the pseudogene TRBV3-2) to TRBJ1-1; possible D gene TRBD1, 5 bases. V was shortened by 4 bases and J by 10 bases, with 16 bases between the two germline ends. The CDR3 runs 13 residues. Germline CDR1 is LGHDT and CDR2 is YNNKEL (reference sequence). CDR3 nucleotides: TGTGCCAGCAGCCTCCTAGGGGCGGTGGCAGCTTTCTTT. Translating gives CASSLLGAVAAFF.

The chain uses TRBV19 and TRBJ2-1; 11 bases map to TRBD2. With V trimmed by 6 bases and J by 8 bases, 9 bases remained unmatched. The CDR3 sequence is 15 residues long. Germline loops: CDR1 LNHDA, CDR2 SQIVND (reference sequence). In DNA, the CDR3 is TGTGCCAGTAGAGCCCTAGCGGGAGGTAGGTATGAGCAGTTCTTC. It is translated as CASRALAGGRYEQFF.

The chain carries TRBV5-4 and TRBJ2-4, with D possibly being TRBD2 (5 bases). Germline-derived CDR1 and CDR2 are SGHNT and YYREEE (reference sequence). The germline V and J ends were trimmed by 0 bases and 8 bases, with 12 bases remaining between them. The CDR3 loop spans 14 amino acids. The DNA for the CDR3 is TGTGCCAGCAGCTTGGGTCCGGGGATGGACATTCAGTACTTC. This translates into CASSLGPGMDIQYF.

This clone turned up a few times. The genes are TRBV23-1 and TRBJ1-6; 7 bases map to TRBD1. Being an ORF, TRBV23-1 has a function that is uncertain. The CDR3 has 14 amino acids. The trim removed 3 bases at V and 11 bases at J, leaving 7 bases unmatched. The CDR3, as DNA: TGCGCCAGCAGTCATTCGACAGGGAGTCCACCCCTCCACTTT. Translation: CASSHSTGSPPLHF.

The rearrangement joins TRBV7-6 to TRBJ2-1, with D hard to call. This CDR3 spans 13 amino acids. V shed 2 bases and J shed 9 bases, with 11 bases lying between them. Germline CDR1 SGHVS, CDR2 FNYEAQ. The CDR3 spells CASSLSVQTEQFF. CDR3 bases: TGTGCCAGCAGCTTAAGCGTCCAGACTGAGCAGTTCTTC.

V usage is TRBV4-1 and J usage is TRBJ2-2, with 10 bases matching TRBD1. The CDR3 extends over 14 amino acids. The trim removed 4 bases at V and 6 bases at J, leaving 2 bases unmatched. Germline loops: CDR1 MGHRA, CDR2 YSYEKL. The CDR3 is CASSRDRGPGELFF. The DNA of the CDR3 is TGCGCCAGCAGCCGAGACAGGGGGCCCGGGGAGCTGTTTTTT.

The V and J genes are TRBV3-1 (or the pseudogene TRBV3-2) and TRBJ1-2; 7 positions match TRBD1. CDR3 length: 16 amino acids. In germline, CDR1 is LGHDT, CDR2 YNNKEL (reference sequence). The ends lost 0 bases at V and 1 base at J; junction bases unmatched: 5. In DNA form, the CDR3 reads TGTGCCAGCAGCCAAGAATCCCGACAGGGTAACTATGGCTACACCTTC. Its protein is CASSQESRQGNYGYTF.